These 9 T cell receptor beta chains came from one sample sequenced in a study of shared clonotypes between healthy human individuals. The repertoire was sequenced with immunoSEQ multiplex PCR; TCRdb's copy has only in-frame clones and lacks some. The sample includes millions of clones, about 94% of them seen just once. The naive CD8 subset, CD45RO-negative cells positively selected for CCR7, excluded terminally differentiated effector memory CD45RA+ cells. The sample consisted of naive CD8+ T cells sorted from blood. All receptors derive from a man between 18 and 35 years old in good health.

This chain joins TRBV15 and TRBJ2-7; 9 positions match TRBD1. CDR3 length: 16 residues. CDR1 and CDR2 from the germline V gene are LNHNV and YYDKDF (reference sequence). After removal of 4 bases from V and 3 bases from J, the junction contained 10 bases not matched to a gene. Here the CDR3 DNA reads TGTGCCACCAGCATTTTGCCGGGACAGGGCTTCTACGAGCAGTACTTC. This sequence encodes CATSILPGQGFYEQYF.

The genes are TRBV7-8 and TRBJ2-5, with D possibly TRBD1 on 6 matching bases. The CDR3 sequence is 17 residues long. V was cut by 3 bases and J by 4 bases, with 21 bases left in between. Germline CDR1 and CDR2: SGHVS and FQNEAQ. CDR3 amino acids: CASSFRVPRGGGETQYF. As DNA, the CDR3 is TGTGCCAGCAGCTTCCGGGTCCCCCGTGGGGGCGGAGAGACCCAGTACTTC.

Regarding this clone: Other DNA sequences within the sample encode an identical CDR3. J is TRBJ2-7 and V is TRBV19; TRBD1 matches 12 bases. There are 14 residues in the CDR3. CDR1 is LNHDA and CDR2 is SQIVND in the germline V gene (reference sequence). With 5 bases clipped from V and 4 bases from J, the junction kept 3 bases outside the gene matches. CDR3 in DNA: TGTGCCAGTAGTCTGGGACAGGGGGCTTACGAGCAGTACTTC. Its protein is CASSLGQGAYEQYF.

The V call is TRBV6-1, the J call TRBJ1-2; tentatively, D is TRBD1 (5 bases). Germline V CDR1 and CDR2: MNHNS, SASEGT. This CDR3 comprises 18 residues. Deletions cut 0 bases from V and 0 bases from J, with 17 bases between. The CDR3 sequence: CASSEATLGLHTNYGYTF. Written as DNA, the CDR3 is TGTGCCAGCAGTGAAGCGACCTTGGGACTGCATACTAACTATGGCTACACCTTC.

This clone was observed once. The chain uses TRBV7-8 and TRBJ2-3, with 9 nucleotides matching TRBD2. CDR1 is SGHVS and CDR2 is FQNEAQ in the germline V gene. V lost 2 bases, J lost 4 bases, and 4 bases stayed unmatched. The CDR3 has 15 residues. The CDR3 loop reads CASSLYSGSSDTQYF. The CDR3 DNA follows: TGTGCCAGCAGCTTATATAGCGGGAGTTCAGATACGCAGTATTTT.

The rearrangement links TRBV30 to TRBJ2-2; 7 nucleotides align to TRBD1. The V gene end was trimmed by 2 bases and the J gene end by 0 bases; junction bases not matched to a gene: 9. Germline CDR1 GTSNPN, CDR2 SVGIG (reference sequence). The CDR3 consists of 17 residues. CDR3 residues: CAWSYPDDRANTGELFF. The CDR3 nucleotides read TGTGCCTGGAGTTACCCCGATGACAGGGCGAACACCGGGGAGCTGTTTTTT.

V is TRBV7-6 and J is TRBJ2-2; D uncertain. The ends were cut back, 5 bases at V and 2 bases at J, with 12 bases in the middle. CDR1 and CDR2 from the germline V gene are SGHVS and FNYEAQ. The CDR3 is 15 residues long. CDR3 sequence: CASSPPDLNTGELFF. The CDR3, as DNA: TGTGCCAGCAGCCCCCCGGATCTTAACACCGGGGAGCTGTTTTTT. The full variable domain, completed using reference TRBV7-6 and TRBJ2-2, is GAGVSQSPRYKVTKRGQDVALRCDPISGHVSLYWYRQALGQGPEFLTYFNYEAQQDKSGLPNDRFSAERPEGSISTLTIQRTEQRDSAMYRCASSPPDLNTGELFFGEGSRLTVL.

CDR3 loop: CASSEEVGPQPQHF. The CDR3 coding sequence is TGTGCCAGCAGTGAAGAGGTCGGCCCCCAGCCCCAGCATTTT. This chain uses TRBV2 with TRBJ1-5, with D unresolved. Trimming shortened V by 1 base and J by 7 bases, and 11 bases separated the two germline ends. CDR1 is SNHLY, CDR2 FYNNEI, per germline. CDR3 length equals 14 residues.

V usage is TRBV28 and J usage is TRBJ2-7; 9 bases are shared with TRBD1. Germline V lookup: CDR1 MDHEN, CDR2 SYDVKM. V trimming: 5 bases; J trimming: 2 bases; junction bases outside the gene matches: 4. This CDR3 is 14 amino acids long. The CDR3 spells CASSPYRGPYEQYF. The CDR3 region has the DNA TGTGCCAGCAGTCCATACAGGGGGCCCTACGAGCAGTACTTC.